This TCR beta chain was recorded in a study of early T cells in non-severe SARS-CoV-2 infection. Study information: Unsorted whole-blood RNA was sequenced in bulk, leaving chains unpaired.

Attached unique molecular identifiers marked individual cDNA molecules. TCRdb used MiXCR to reprocess the 5' RACE reads, holding one entry per CDR3 protein. The table includes about 60,000 distinct CDR3 sequences, 20% to 25% detected once. The study, taken as a whole, reports: There was a bias toward anti-spike CD8 responses in VDJdb matching, which missed private and CD4 specificities.

On this clonotype: Its antigen is unidentified.

This TCR derives from an adult who was a healthcare worker with PCR-confirmed SARS-CoV-2 infection or an uninfected control (not recorded which). This specimen consisted of whole blood, obtained at baseline.

DNA for the CDR3: TGTGCCAGCGCGAGGGGGGGCCAAGAGACCCAGTACTTC. Translating gives CASARGGQETQYF. The chain couples TRBV12-3 or TRBV12-4 to TRBJ2-5, with D tentatively TRBD2 (7 bases). The V end was cut by 8 bases, the J end by 1 base, with 11 bases between. The CDR3 has 13 residues.